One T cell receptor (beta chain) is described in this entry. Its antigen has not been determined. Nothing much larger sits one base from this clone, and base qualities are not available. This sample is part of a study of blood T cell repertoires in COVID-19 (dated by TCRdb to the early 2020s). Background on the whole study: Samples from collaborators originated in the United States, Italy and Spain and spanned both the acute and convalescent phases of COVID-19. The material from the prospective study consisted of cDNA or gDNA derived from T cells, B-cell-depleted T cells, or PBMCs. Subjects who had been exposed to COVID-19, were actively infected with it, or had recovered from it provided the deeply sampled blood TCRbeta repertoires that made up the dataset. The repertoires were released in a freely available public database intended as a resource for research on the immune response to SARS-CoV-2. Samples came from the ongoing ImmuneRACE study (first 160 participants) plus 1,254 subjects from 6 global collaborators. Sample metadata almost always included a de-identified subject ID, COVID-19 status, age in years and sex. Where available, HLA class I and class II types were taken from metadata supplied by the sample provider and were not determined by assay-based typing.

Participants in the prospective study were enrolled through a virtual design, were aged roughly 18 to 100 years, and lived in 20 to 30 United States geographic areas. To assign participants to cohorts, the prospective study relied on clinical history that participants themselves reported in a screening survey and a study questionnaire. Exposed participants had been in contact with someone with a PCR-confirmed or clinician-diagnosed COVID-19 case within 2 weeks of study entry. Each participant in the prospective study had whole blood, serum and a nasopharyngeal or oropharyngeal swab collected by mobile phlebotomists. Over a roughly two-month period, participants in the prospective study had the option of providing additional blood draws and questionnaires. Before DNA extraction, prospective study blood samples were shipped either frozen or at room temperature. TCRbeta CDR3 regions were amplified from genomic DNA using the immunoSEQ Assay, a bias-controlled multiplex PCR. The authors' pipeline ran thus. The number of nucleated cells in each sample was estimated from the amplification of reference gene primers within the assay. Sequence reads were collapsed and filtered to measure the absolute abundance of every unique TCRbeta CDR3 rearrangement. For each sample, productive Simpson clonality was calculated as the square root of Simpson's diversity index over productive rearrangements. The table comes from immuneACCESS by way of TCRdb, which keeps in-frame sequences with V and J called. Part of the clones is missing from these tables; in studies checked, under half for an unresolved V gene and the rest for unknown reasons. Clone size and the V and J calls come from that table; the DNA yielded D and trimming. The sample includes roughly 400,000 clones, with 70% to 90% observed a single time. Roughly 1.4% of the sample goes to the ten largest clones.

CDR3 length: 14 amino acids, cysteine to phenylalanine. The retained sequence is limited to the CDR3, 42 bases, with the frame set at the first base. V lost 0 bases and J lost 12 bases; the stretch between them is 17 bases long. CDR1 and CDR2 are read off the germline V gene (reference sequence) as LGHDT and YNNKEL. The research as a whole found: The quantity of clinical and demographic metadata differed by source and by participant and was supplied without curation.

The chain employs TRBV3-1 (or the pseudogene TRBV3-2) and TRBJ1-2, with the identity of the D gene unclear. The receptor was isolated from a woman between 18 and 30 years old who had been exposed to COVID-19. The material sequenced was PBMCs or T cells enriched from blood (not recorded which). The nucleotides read TGTGCCAGCAGCCAAGAGGTGCCCCCGGAGGTGCACACCTTC. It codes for CASSQEVPPEVHTF.